This TCR beta chain came from a study of blood T cell repertoires in COVID-19. Study background: Sites across the United States, Italy and Spain contributed samples from acute and convalescent COVID-19. Sources were T cells, B-cell-depleted T cells, or PBMCs; the material itself was cDNA or gDNA.

Those enrolled, adults aged roughly 18 to 100 years, came from around 25 US areas. Profiling relied on immunoSEQ multiplex PCR, and the TCRdb table lists in-frame clones only, not all of them. The sample holds about 200,000 clones; about 88% are singletons and the top ten take around 23%. The CDR3 is 15 amino acids. V gave up 1 base and J gave up 4 bases, with 14 bases separating them. Looked up from germline, CDR1 is SGHKS and CDR2 is YYEKEE (reference sequence). The material sequenced was PBMCs or T cells enriched from blood (not recorded which). The rearrangement joins TRBV5-5 to TRBJ2-5, with D perhaps TRBD2 (6 bases). This receptor was taken from a woman aged 40 to 50 in a cohort exposed to, infected with or recovered from COVID-19 (not recorded which). The CDR3 coding sequence is TGTGCCAGCAGCTTGATAAGACTAGTTCGAGAGACCCAGTACTTC. Amino acids: CASSLIRLVRETQYF.